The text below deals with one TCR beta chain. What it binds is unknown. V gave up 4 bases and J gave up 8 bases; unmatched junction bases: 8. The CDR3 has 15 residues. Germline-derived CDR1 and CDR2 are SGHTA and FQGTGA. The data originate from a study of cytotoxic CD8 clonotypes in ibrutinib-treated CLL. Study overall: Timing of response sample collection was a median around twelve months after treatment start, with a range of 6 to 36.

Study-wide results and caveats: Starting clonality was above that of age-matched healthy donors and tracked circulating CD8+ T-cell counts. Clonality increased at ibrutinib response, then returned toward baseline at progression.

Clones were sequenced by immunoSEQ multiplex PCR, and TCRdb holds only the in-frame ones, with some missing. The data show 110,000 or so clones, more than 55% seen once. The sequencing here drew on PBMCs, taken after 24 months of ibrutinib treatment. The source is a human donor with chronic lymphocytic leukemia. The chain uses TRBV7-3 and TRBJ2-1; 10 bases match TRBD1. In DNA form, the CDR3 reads TGTGCCAGCAGCTCCCGGGACAGGGGATCACATGAGCAGTTCTTC. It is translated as CASSSRDRGSHEQFF.